These 26 T cell receptor beta chains were all obtained from the same sample, sequenced in a study of immune heterogeneity within non-small cell lung tumors listed by TCRdb under 2018. The run used a HiSeq X Ten. The TCR beta CDR3 region was amplified with a multiplex PCR system whose first round of approximately 11 cycles used 32 V-gene forward primers and 13 J-gene reverse primers. TCRdb trimmed the raw reads at Q25, called clones with MiXCR and kept productive beta chains. Each CDR3 protein gets just one entry, which takes the most common genes and DNA from the rows behind it. For this sample the table gives under 15,000 distinct CDR3 sequences, of which 20% to 25% were detected only once. The top ten clones comprise around 15% of the sample. Genomic DNA was extracted from bulk tumor tissue and used as the TCR template, and approximately 600 ng gDNA was amplified per sample. During surgery, multiple biopsies were taken from each primary tumor, with sampling sites spaced as far apart as possible within the tumor mass. The study cohort was described as untreated, and the patients were newly diagnosed NSCLC cases having curative surgery.

Sequencing was performed on lung tumor tissue. Source of these receptors: a man in his forties or fifties with non-small cell lung cancer.

This clonotype has at least ten counts. This chain links TRBV4-2 with TRBJ1-5; no clear D gene. Germline V lookup: CDR1 LGHNA, CDR2 YNFKEQ. V was shortened by 0 bases and J by 0 bases, with 9 bases between the two germline ends. The CDR3 totals 16 residues. CDR3 residues: CASSQDGGFSNQPQHF. The CDR3 coding sequence is TGTGCCAGCAGCCAAGATGGCGGGTTTAGCAATCAGCCCCAGCATTTT.

This clonotype was detected ten times or more. The chain joins TRBV7-3 to TRBJ1-1, with TRBD1 as a possible D gene (6 bases). The CDR3 covers 13 residues. Trimming removed 5 bases at V and 3 bases at J, with 10 bases between. Germline values: CDR1 SGHTA, CDR2 FQGTGA. The CDR3 region is CASSLDRDTEAFF. CDR3 DNA: TGTGCCAGCAGCCTGGACAGAGACACTGAAGCTTTCTTT.

In its sample, this clonotype was seen many times. This chain links TRBV10-3 with TRBJ2-7; TRBD2 matches 11 bases. Germline loops: CDR1 ENHRY, CDR2 SYGVKD. The CDR3 is made up of 15 amino acids. The J segment lost 2 bases and the V segment lost 5 bases, leaving 5 bases of the junction unmatched. The CDR3 DNA reads TGTGCCATCAGTTTAACTAGCGGGAGTCCCTACGAGCAGTACTTC. Amino acid sequence: CAISLTSGSPYEQYF.

For the CDR3, the DNA is TGTGCCAGCAGCCAAGCCGGGACAGGGAGTTTGGAGCAGTACTTC. Residues: CASSQAGTGSLEQYF. This chain uses TRBV14 with TRBJ2-7; TRBD1 aligns across 9 bases. With V trimmed by 1 base and J by 7 bases, 8 bases remained unmatched. This CDR3 contains 15 residues. Germline values: CDR1 SGHDN, CDR2 FVKESK.

This clonotype was seen a few times. This chain joins TRBV9 and TRBJ2-7, with D possibly matching TRBD1 (6 bases). CDR1 SGDLS and CDR2 YYNGEE come from the germline V gene. V lost 0 bases, J lost 3 bases, and 16 bases lay in between. The CDR3 loop spans 16 amino acids. CDR3 region: CASSVGAGVNIYEQYF. The CDR3 DNA follows: TGTGCCAGCAGCGTAGGGGCAGGGGTTAACATCTACGAGCAGTACTTC.

This clonotype was detected ten times or more. V is TRBV6-1 and J is TRBJ2-1; D possibly corresponds to TRBD1 (6 bases). Per germline, CDR1 MNHNS and CDR2 SASEGT. This CDR3 spans 13 amino acids. V was pared by 6 bases and J by 10 bases, with 16 bases between. DNA of the CDR3: TGTGCCAGCAGCCTCGGACAGACTGGCGAGCAGTTCTTC. Its protein is CASSLGQTGEQFF.

By sample fraction, this clonotype is large (0.1 to 1%). This chain joins TRBV2 and TRBJ1-2, with TRBD1 identical over 9 bases. The CDR3 runs 15 residues. CDR1 and CDR2 from the germline V gene are SNHLY and FYNNEI. V dropped 6 bases and J dropped 4; count of bases not matched to a gene: 9. The CDR3 region is CASRQTGGEGYGYTF. The DNA of the CDR3 is TGTGCCAGCAGGCAAACAGGGGGCGAGGGCTATGGCTACACCTTC.

This clonotype was seen many times. V gene TRBV4-1 combines with J gene TRBJ1-2; D perhaps matches TRBD1 (5 bases). Germline V gene data show CDR1 as MGHRA and CDR2 as YSYEKL. The V end was cut by 0 bases, the J end by 8 bases, with 22 bases between. This CDR3 has 17 residues. This chain's CDR3 is CASSQEGRGFVIRGYTF. The CDR3 DNA reads TGCGCCAGCAGCCAAGAAGGGCGGGGCTTTGTCATCCGGGGCTACACCTTC.

This clonotype has a handful of counts. This may stem from a read error, because a much larger clone lies one nucleotide away. The chain couples TRBV10-3 to TRBJ1-2, with 8 nucleotides matching TRBD1. The length of the CDR3 is 13 residues. Trimming cost V 7 bases and J 3 bases; bases outside gene matches: 4. The germline V gene encodes CDR1 ENHRY and CDR2 SYGVKD. As DNA, the CDR3 is TGTGCCATCATTGTGGACAGGGACTATGGCTACACCTTC. Translation: CAIIVDRDYGYTF.

This clonotype was counted many times. The genes are TRBV18 and TRBJ2-7; no clear D gene. Germline lookup yields CDR1 KGHSH and CDR2 LQKENI. Trimming took off 3 bases at V and 2 bases at J, with 11 bases between the two ends. The CDR3 sequence is 14 residues long. The DNA of the CDR3 is TGTGCCAGCTCACCTCCGAGCCGGGCCTACGAGCAGTACTTC. This codes for CASSPPSRAYEQYF.

This clonotype was detected ten times or more. The chain recombines TRBV19 with TRBJ2-2; 8 nucleotides line up with TRBD1. V trimming: 6 bases; J trimming: 6 bases; junction bases outside the gene matches: 6. The germline V gene encodes CDR1 LNHDA and CDR2 SQIVND (reference sequence). The CDR3 runs to 14 residues. CDR3 coding DNA: TGTGCCAGTAGGACCCAGGGGGCTGCCGGGGAGCTGTTTTTT. It specifies CASRTQGAAGELFF.

This clonotype has ten or more counts. The V call is TRBV6-4, the J call TRBJ2-1, with TRBD2 matching 8 bases. The J segment lost 1 base and the V segment lost 5 bases, leaving 7 bases of the junction unmatched. The V gene's germline CDR1 is MRHNA and CDR2 SNTAGT. This CDR3 spans 16 amino acids. CDR3 in amino acids: CASSPVVAGSYNEQFF. In DNA form, the CDR3 reads TGTGCCAGCAGTCCCGTGGTAGCGGGATCCTACAATGAGCAGTTCTTC.

About this clonotype itself: This CDR3 fails to terminate in the conserved phenylalanine or tryptophan, so it likely reflects a read error. No DNA is shown, since the ends of the CDR3 on it are uncertain; the CDR3 is the one TCRdb lists. The V call is TRBV2, the J call TRBJ2-3; no DNA check was done on the table's D call, TRBD1. The CDR3 extends over 14 residues, inclusive of both ends. Per germline, CDR1 SNHLY and CDR2 FYNNEI. This CDR3 is CASNRGGRTDTKYY.

Concerning this clonotype itself: A read error may be the cause here, since a much bigger clone is one base away. The chain recombines TRBV13 with TRBJ2-3; no clear D. The V end was cut by 4 bases, the J end by 3 bases, with 11 bases between. The CDR3 spans 14 residues. The germline gives CDR1 PRHDT, CDR2 FYEKMQ (reference sequence). CDR3 region: CASSSGWRTDTQYF. The CDR3 bases are TGTGCCAGCAGCTCAGGATGGCGGACAGATACGCAGTATTTT.

As concerns this clonotype: A much larger clone sits a single nucleotide away, making a read error possible. J is TRBJ2-2 and V is TRBV24-1, with a weak D call TRBD2 (5 bases). This CDR3 has 14 residues. Germline CDR1 KGHDR, CDR2 SFDVKD. DNA for the CDR3: TGTGCCACCAGTGATCACGCGAACACCGGGGATCTGTTTTTT. Translation: CATSDHANTGDLFF.

With regard to this clonotype: This may arise from a read error, as a much more abundant clone is one base away. The V call is TRBV5-1, the J call TRBJ2-7, with 8 nucleotides matching TRBD2. Germline CDR1 is SGHRS and CDR2 is YFSETQ. Germline trimming cut 0 bases from V and 3 bases from J; bases unmatched to any gene: 8. CDR3 length: 16 residues. The CDR3 loop reads CASSLGASGLSYEQYF. For the CDR3, the DNA is TGCGCCAGCAGCTTGGGAGCTAGCGGGCTTAGCTACGAGCAGTACTTC. Together with reference TRBV5-1 and TRBJ2-7, the CDR3 gives the full variable domain: KAGVTQTPRYLIKTRGQQVTLSCSPISGHRSVSWYQQTPGQGLQFLFEYFSETQRNKGNFPGRFSGRQFSNSRSEMNVSTLELGDSALYLCASSLGASGLSYEQYFGPGTRLTVT.

This clonotype is medium-sized (0.01 to 0.1%) in the sample. V and J are TRBV6-5 and TRBJ2-7, with D perhaps matching TRBD2 (6 bases). The CDR3 runs to 12 residues. The ends were cut back, 2 bases at V and 7 bases at J, with 9 bases in the middle. The germline gives CDR1 MNHEY, CDR2 SVGAGI. The CDR3 DNA reads as TGTGCCAGCAGTTACACTCGGGGGGAGCAGTACTTC. It is translated as CASSYTRGEQYF.

The CDR3 nucleotides are TGTGCCAGCAGCCCCGGACAGGGGAGAAACATTCAGTACTTC. Its protein is CASSPGQGRNIQYF. The rearrangement joins TRBV4-2 to TRBJ2-4; TRBD1 agrees at 9 bases. With V trimmed by 4 bases and J by 6 bases, 4 bases remained unmatched. The germline gives CDR1 LGHNA, CDR2 YNFKEQ. This CDR3 comprises 14 residues.

This clonotype has a count of ten or more. The gene calls are TRBV6-2 or TRBV6-3 and TRBJ2-3; 8 positions agree with TRBD2. The V gene's germline CDR1 is MNHEY and CDR2 SVGEGT. Trimming took 6 bases from V and 3 from J; bases not matched to a gene: 8. The CDR3 has 15 residues. CDR3 in DNA: TGTGCCAGCAGAATACGGGGGGGCTCGACAGATACGCAGTATTTT. This codes for CASRIRGGSTDTQYF.

Comment on this clonotype: It may be a read error: a sequence one base away is much more abundant. The J gene is TRBJ2-1, the V gene TRBV2; TRBD2 matches 11 bases. Germline assignment: CDR1 SNHLY and CDR2 FYNNEI. This CDR3 comprises 13 residues. The CDR3 region has the DNA TGTGCCAGCAGTCAGGGGACTAGCGGAGAGCAGTCCTTC. Amino acids: CASSQGTSGEQSF.

This clonotype has ten or more counts. V gene TRBV9 combines with J gene TRBJ1-6; no firm D call. Germline CDR1 is SGDLS and CDR2 is YYNGEE. Trimming cost V 1 base and J 8 bases, with 10 bases left between them. This CDR3 spans 14 amino acids. The CDR3 DNA is TGTGCCAGCAGCGTAAGCCCAACGGATTCACCCCTCCACTTT. This codes for CASSVSPTDSPLHF.

The V call is TRBV7-3, the J call TRBJ1-3; TRBD1 matches 7 bases. The CDR3 length is 16 residues. The J segment lost 3 bases and the V segment lost 2 bases, leaving 7 bases of the junction unmatched. CDR1 and CDR2 (germline): SGHTA, FQGTGA. The CDR3 protein is CASSLFGQGVGNTIYF. Written as DNA, the CDR3 is TGTGCCAGCAGCTTATTCGGGCAGGGGGTTGGAAACACCATATATTTT. Full variable domain (outside the CDR3, taken from reference TRBV7-3 and TRBJ1-3): GAGVSQTPSNKVTEKGKYVELRCDPISGHTALYWYRQSLGQGPEFLIYFQGTGAADDSGLPNDRFFAVRPEGSVSTLKIQRTERGDSAVYLCASSLFGQGVGNTIYFGEGSWLTVV.

Worth noting for this clonotype: A much larger clone sits a single nucleotide away, making a read error possible. V is TRBV12-3 or TRBV12-4 and J is TRBJ2-5; D perhaps matches TRBD2 (7 bases). The CDR3 has 12 amino acids. The chain's CDR3 is CVSRGGGETQYF. The CDR3 DNA follows: TGTGTCAGCAGGGGAGGGGGAGAGACCCAGTACTTC.

With respect to this clonotype: A read error is possible here, since a much larger clone lies one base away. This chain connects TRBV18 to TRBJ2-2, with D perhaps matching TRBD1 (5 bases). The CDR3 runs to 14 residues. CDR1 and CDR2 (germline): KGHSH, LQKENI. The DNA of the CDR3 is TGTGTCAGCTCACCTCGTCAGGGTACCGGGGAGCTGTTTTTT. Amino acids: CVSSPRQGTGELFF.

This clonotype has more than one count but fewer than ten. The chain links TRBV2 to TRBJ1-1; D is possibly TRBD1 (5 bases). The V and J ends lost 7 bases and 1 base respectively, with 10 bases between them. In germline, CDR1 is SNHLY, CDR2 FYNNEI. The CDR3 runs to 13 residues. CDR3 loop: CASKEDTNTEAFF. CDR3 coding DNA: TGTGCCAGCAAAGAGGACACGAACACTGAAGCTTTCTTT. The full variable domain, in which reference TRBV2 and TRBJ1-1 provide the parts outside the CDR3, is EPEVTQTPSHQVTQMGQEVILRCVPISNHLYFYWYRQILGQKVEFLVSFYNNEISEKSEIFDDQFSVERPDGSNFTLKIRSTKLEDSAMYFCASKEDTNTEAFFGQGTRLTVV.

This clonotype was seen more than once but under ten times. At one end the junction does not follow the germline gene, possibly because of a read error. The chain employs TRBV3-1 and TRBJ2-7; D is unclear. The germline V gene encodes CDR1 LGHDT and CDR2 YNNKEL (reference sequence). This CDR3 has 13 amino acids. The DNA of the CDR3 is TGTGCCAACAGCCAATTCGGCAGTGACGAGCAGTACTTC. Translated: CANSQFGSDEQYF.